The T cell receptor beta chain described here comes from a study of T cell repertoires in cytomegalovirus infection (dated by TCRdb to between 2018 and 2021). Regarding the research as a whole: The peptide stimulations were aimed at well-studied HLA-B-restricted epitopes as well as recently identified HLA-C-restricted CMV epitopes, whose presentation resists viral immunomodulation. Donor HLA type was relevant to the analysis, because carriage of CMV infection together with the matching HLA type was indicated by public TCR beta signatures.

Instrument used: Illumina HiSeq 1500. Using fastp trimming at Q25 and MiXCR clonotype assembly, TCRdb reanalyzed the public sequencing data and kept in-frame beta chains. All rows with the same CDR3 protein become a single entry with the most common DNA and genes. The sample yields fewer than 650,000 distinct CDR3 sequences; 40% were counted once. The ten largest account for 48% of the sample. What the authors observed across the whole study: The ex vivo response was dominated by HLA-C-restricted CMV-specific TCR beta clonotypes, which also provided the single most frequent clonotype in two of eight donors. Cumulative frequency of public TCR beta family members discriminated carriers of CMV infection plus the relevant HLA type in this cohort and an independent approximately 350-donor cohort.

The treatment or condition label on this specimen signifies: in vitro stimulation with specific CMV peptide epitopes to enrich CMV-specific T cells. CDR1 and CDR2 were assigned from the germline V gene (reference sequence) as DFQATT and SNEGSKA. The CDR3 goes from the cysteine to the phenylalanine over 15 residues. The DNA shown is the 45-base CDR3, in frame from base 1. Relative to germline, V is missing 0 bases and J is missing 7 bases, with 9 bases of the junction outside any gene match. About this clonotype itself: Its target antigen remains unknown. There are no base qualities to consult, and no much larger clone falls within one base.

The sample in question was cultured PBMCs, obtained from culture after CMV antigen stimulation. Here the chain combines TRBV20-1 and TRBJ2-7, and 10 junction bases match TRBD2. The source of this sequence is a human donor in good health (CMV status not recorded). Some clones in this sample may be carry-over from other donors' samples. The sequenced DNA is TGCAGTGCTAGAGATAAGACTAGCGGGCCGGGGGAGCAGTACTTC. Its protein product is CSARDKTSGPGEQYF.